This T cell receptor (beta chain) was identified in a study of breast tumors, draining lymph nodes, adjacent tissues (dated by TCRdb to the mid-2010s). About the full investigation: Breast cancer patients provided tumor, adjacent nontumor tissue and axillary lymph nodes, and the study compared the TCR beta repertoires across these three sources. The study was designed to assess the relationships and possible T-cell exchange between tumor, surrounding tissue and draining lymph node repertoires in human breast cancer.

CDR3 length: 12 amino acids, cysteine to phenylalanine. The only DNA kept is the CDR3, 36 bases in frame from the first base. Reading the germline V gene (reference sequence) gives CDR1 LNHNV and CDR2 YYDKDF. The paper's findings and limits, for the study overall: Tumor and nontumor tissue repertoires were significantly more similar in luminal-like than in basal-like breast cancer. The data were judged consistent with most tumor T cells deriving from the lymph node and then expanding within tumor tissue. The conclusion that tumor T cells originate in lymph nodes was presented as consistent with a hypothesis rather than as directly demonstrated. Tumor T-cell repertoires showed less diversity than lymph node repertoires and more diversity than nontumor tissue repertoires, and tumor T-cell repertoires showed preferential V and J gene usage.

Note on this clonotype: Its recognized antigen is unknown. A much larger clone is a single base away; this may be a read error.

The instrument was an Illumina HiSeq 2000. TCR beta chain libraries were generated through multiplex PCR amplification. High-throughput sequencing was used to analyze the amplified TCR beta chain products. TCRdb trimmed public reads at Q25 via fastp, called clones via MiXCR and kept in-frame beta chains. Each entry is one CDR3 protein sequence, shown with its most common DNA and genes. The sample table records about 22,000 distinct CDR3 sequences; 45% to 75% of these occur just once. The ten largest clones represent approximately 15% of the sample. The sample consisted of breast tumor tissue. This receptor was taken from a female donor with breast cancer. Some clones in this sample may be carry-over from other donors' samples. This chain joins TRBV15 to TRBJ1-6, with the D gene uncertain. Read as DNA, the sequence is TGTGCCGCCAGCAGTGAAAATTCACCCCTCCACTTT. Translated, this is CAASSENSPLHF.